This entry concerns a single T cell receptor (beta chain). The antigen remains undetermined. There are 15 residues in the CDR3. With V trimmed by 0 bases and J by 5 bases, 6 bases remained unmatched. Germline values: CDR1 SGDLS, CDR2 YYNGEE. In the PCR, 60 Vbeta and 13 Jbeta primers were used. Using immunoSEQ multiplex PCR, the repertoire was profiled, and TCRdb retains in-frame clones only, with some absent. Recorded for this sample: approximately 70,000 clones. This entry is derived from a study of cytomegalovirus exposure and HLA in healthy donors. The overall study: Previous work identified some 120 million unique TCR beta sequences from around 170 million T cells. Researchers found that more than 70% of 300 to 450 genotyped donors fell within the Caucasian-associated ancestry cluster. Study-wide results and caveats: Of the V segments, some could not be distinguished, including TRBV6-2 and TRBV6-3, and were excluded. Later findings reportedly placed an Asian-associated ancestry cluster below the roughly 700-donor mean for N-insertions.

The sample taken for sequencing was PBMCs. This clonotype originated in a female donor in good health and CMV-seropositive. This rearrangement joins TRBV9 to TRBJ2-5; 8 nucleotides match TRBD2. In nucleotides, the CDR3 is TGTGCCAGCAGCGTAGGGGCCCCTAGCGGGGAGACCCAGTACTTC. This gives the protein CASSVGAPSGETQYF.